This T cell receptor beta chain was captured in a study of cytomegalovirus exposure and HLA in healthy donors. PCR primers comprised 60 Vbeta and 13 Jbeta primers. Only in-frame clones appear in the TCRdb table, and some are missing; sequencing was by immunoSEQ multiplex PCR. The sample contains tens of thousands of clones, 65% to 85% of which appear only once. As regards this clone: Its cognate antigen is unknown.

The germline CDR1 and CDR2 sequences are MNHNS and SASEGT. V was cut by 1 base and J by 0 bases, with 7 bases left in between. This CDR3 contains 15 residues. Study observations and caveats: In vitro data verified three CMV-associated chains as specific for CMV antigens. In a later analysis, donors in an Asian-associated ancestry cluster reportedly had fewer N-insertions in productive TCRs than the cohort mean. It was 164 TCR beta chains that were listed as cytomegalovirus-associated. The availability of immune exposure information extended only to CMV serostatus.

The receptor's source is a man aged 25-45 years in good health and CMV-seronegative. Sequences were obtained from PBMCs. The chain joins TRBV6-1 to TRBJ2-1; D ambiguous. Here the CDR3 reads CASSEVRNSYNEQFF. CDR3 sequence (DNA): TGTGCCAGCAGTGAAGTGAGGAACTCCTACAATGAGCAGTTCTTC.